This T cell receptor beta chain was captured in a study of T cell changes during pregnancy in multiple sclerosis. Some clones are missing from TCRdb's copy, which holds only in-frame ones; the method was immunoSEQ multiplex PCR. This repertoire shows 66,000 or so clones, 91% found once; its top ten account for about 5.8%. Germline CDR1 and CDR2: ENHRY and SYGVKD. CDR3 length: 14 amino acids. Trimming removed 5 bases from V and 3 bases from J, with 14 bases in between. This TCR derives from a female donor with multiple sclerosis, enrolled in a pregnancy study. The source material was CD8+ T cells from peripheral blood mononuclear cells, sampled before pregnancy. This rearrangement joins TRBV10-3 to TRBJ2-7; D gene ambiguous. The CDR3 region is CAISRGLSDYEQYF. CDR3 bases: TGTGCCATCAGTCGAGGCCTCTCGGACTACGAGCAGTACTTC.